The present T cell receptor beta chain was sequenced within a study of identifying expanded T cells in peripheral blood. Healthy donors had no documented immune events, such as infections, while sampled. To note about this clone: Its matching antigen is unknown.

Germline values: CDR1 MNHEY, CDR2 SVGAGI. The CDR3 is made up of 15 amino acids. The V end lost 10 bases, the J end lost 0 bases, and 16 bases lay between the germline ends. Profiled with immunoSEQ multiplex PCR; TCRdb holds only in-frame clones, not every one. The data show about 94,000 clones, roughly 86% seen once. Study-level results: Differentially abundant clones: roughly 1.2 between replicates, 15 to 17 at about 13 days, 19 to 20 at four.

Specimen: blood. The chain combines TRBV6-5 with TRBJ1-5; possibly TRBD1 for D (5 bases). This receptor was taken from a person aged 18 to 70 in good health. The chain's CDR3 is CATTPVGGSNQPQHF. The CDR3, as DNA: TGTGCCACTACCCCGGTGGGGGGTAGCAATCAGCCCCAGCATTTT.